This T cell receptor (beta chain) comes out of a study of blood T cell repertoires in COVID-19. Study-wide context: There were acute and convalescent COVID-19 samples, and they came from the United States, Italy and Spain.

In the original workflow: Nucleated cell counts were estimated from reference gene primer amplification. The assay was immunoSEQ multiplex PCR, and TCRdb's table has in-frame clones only and misses some. From that table come the V and J calls and clone size; the DNA was used to work out D and trimming. The sample records about 73,000 clones, over 65% being singletons. Trimming stripped 3 bases from V and 2 bases from J, with 7 bases between. The CDR3 is 12 amino acids. Germline V gene lookup returns CDR1 DFQATT and CDR2 SNEGSKA (reference sequence). The sequenced material came from peripheral blood. This TCR was recovered from a woman aged 55-75 years with acute or convalescent COVID-19. The chain recombines TRBV20-1 with TRBJ1-2; D not certain. The CDR3 is CSASSRNYGYTF. The CDR3 DNA is TGCAGTGCTAGTTCTAGGAACTATGGCTACACCTTC.